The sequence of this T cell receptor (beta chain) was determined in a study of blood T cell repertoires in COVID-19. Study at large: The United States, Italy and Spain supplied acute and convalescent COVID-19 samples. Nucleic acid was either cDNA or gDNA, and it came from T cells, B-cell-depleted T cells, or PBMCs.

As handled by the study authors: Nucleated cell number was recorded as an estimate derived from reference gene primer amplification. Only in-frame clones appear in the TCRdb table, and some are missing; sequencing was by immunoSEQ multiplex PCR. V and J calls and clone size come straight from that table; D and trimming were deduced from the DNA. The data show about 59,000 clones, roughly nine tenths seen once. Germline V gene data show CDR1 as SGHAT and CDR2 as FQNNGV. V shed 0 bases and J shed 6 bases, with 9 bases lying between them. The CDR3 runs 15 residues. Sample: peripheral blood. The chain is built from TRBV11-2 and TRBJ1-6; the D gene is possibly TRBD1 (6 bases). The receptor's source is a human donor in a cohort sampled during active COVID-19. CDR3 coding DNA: TGTGCCAGCAGCTTAGATCCCAGGGGTAATTCACCCCTCCACTTT. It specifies CASSLDPRGNSPLHF.